These T cell receptor beta chains were read from a single sample in a study of T-cell memory formation after mild COVID-19. TCRdb analysed the 5' RACE reads with MiXCR anew, one entry per CDR3 protein. This table has 50,000 to 70,000 distinct CDR3 sequences, 12% appearing once. Sequencing used PBMCs or a T cell subset sorted from them (not recorded which). The source is a man aged 18 to 29 who had mild COVID-19 (a few samples of this study predate the infection). Cell type and time point are not known. Both conserved end residues are part of each CDR3. D genes are given only for firm matches. Clone size is stated in some rows and not others, as once, few, many or a class when expanded.

V gene	clone size	J gene	D gene	CDR3 protein	CDR3 DNA
TRBV5-1	few	TRBJ2-5	TRBD2	CASSATSPQETQYF	TGCGCCAGCAGCGCGACTAGCCCCCAAGAGACCCAGTACTTC
TRBV5-1	many	TRBJ2-1	TRBD1	CASSLGRQGYNEQFF	TGCGCCAGCAGCTTGGGCCGACAGGGCTACAATGAGCAGTTCTTC
TRBV28	.	TRBJ2-1	.	CASTLIDYNEQFF	TGTGCCAGCACCCTGATCGATTACAATGAGCAGTTCTTC
TRBV5-5	.	TRBJ2-3	TRBD2	CASSLTSGGARDTQYF	TGTGCCAGCAGCTTGACTAGCGGGGGGGCCAGGGATACGCAGTATTTT
TRBV9	.	TRBJ2-1	.	CASSVAPADEQFF	TGTGCCAGCAGCGTAGCTCCCGCCGATGAGCAGTTCTTC
TRBV7-9	few	TRBJ2-2	TRBD2	CASSPDLSGGAATGELFF	TGTGCCAGCAGCCCGGACTTAAGCGGGGGGGCCGCCACCGGGGAGCTGTTTTTT
TRBV7-9	.	TRBJ1-2	TRBD1	CASSPGTGANYGYTF	TGTGCCAGCAGCCCTGGGACAGGGGCCAACTATGGCTACACCTTC
TRBV3-1	.	TRBJ2-1	TRBD1	CASRQDVGIGGTGIDEQFF	TGTGCCAGCAGACAAGATGTTGGGATTGGCGGGACAGGTATCGATGAGCAGTTCTTC
TRBV5-1	many	TRBJ2-5	TRBD2	CASSLGVAGGETQYF	TGCGCCAGCAGCTTGGGAGTAGCGGGGGGCGAGACCCAGTACTTC
TRBV2	few	TRBJ1-2	.	CASSEEIGAYGYTF	TGTGCCAGCAGTGAAGAAATCGGGGCCTATGGCTACACCTTC
TRBV10-3	few	TRBJ2-2	.	CAVNRDANTGELFF	TGTGCCGTAAACCGGGACGCGAACACCGGGGAGCTGTTTTTT
TRBV6-1	.	TRBJ1-6	.	CASLFRVFNSPLHF	TGTGCCAGCCTTTTCCGGGTTTTCAATTCACCCCTCCACTTT
TRBV5-1	many	TRBJ2-1	TRBD2	CASSSHTLTSGGRSYNEQFF	TGCGCCAGCAGCTCCCATACTCTGACTAGCGGGGGCCGCTCCTACAATGAGCAGTTCTTC
TRBV18	.	TRBJ2-7	.	CASSPGALYEQYF	TGTGCCAGCTCACCAGGGGCCCTCTACGAGCAGTACTTC
TRBV29-1	.	TRBJ1-1	.	CSVFLEKAFF	TGCAGCGTATTCTTGGAGAAAGCTTTCTTT
TRBV4-1	many	TRBJ1-1	.	CASSRGPAGDTEAFF	TGCGCCAGCAGCAGAGGGCCCGCGGGGGACACTGAAGCTTTCTTT
TRBV6-2/TRBV6-3	.	TRBJ1-1	TRBD1	CASSFSGGTEAFF	TGTGCCAGCAGTTTCTCAGGGGGCACTGAAGCTTTCTTT
TRBV27	.	TRBJ1-2	.	CASRLGLRDGYTF	TGTGCCAGCAGACTCGGCTTACGCGATGGCTACACCTTC
TRBV5-1	many	TRBJ1-4	.	CASSPSTGEVVFF	TGCGCCAGCAGCCCTTCGACAGGAGAGGTGGTATTTTTT
TRBV6-6	many	TRBJ2-1	TRBD2	CASSRVTSGVVEQFF	TGTGCCAGCAGTCGAGTGACTAGCGGGGTAGTTGAGCAGTTCTTC
TRBV7-2	few	TRBJ2-1	TRBD2	CASSVSGTSGGFYNEQFF	TGTGCCAGCAGCGTCTCCGGGACTAGCGGGGGTTTTTACAATGAGCAGTTCTTC
TRBV7-2	.	TRBJ1-6	.	CASSPRSRGDNSPLHF	TGTGCCAGCAGCCCCCGCTCGAGGGGGGACAATTCACCCCTCCACTTT
TRBV4-1	.	TRBJ1-1	.	CASSQEAGYADTEAFF	TGCGCCAGCAGCCAAGAGGCGGGTTACGCGGACACTGAAGCTTTCTTT
TRBV7-2	few	TRBJ2-4	.	CASSLVTKNIQYF	TGTGCCAGCAGCTTAGTAACCAAAAACATTCAGTACTTC
TRBV18	.	TRBJ2-3	.	CASSPVSGFTDTQYF	TGTGCCAGCTCCCCCGTGTCGGGGTTCACAGATACGCAGTATTTT
TRBV6-5	.	TRBJ2-1	.	CASSYGGERNEQFF	TGTGCCAGCAGTTACGGCGGGGAACGCAATGAGCAGTTCTTC
TRBV12-3/TRBV12-4	few	TRBJ1-4	TRBD1	CASSLRQGDEKLFF	TGTGCCAGCAGTTTACGGCAGGGGGATGAAAAACTGTTTTTT
TRBV11-1	many	TRBJ2-1	.	CASSWKSRGAHNEQFF	TGTGCCAGCAGCTGGAAATCTAGGGGGGCCCACAATGAGCAGTTCTTC
TRBV6-5	many	TRBJ2-2	.	CASTKLGVTGELFF	TGTGCCAGCACTAAGTTGGGGGTAACCGGGGAGCTGTTTTTT
TRBV5-1	.	TRBJ1-1	TRBD1	CASSPGTGIRMNTEAFF	TGCGCCAGCAGTCCCGGGACAGGGATTAGGATGAACACTGAAGCTTTCTTT
TRBV20-1	.	TRBJ1-1	.	CSARDQGSTEAFF	TGCAGTGCTAGAGATCAGGGGAGCACTGAAGCTTTCTTT
TRBV4-3	.	TRBJ2-6	.	CASSQDRLGNRAGSGANVLTF	TGCGCCAGCAGCCAAGATAGGTTGGGGAACAGGGCCGGCTCTGGGGCCAACGTCCTGACTTTC
TRBV7-3	many	TRBJ2-1	.	CASSPRVMSYNEQFF	TGTGCCAGCAGCCCACGGGTCATGTCCTACAATGAGCAGTTCTTC
TRBV12-3/TRBV12-4	few	TRBJ2-3	TRBD2	CASSLGTRADTQYF	TGTGCCAGCAGTCTGGGGACTAGAGCCGATACGCAGTATTTT
TRBV24-1	.	TRBJ2-3	.	CATSSRDTQYF	TGTGCCACCAGCTCCCGAGATACGCAGTATTTT
TRBV7-3	.	TRBJ2-2	.	CASSPNPLYTGELFF	TGTGCCAGCAGCCCCAACCCCTTATACACCGGGGAGCTGTTTTTT
TRBV7-6	few	TRBJ1-1	.	CASSLGRGWNTEAFF	TGTGCCAGCAGCCTGGGGAGGGGATGGAACACTGAAGCTTTCTTT
TRBV2	few	TRBJ2-1	.	CASSEQGFGYNEQFF	TGTGCCAGCAGTGAACAGGGTTTCGGCTACAATGAGCAGTTCTTC
TRBV12-5	many	TRBJ2-1	.	CASGPPRGKGFSYNEQFF	TGTGCTAGTGGCCCGCCCCGGGGGAAGGGGTTCTCCTACAATGAGCAGTTCTTC
TRBV4-3	.	TRBJ2-7	.	CASSQETRGAQYF	TGCGCCAGCAGCCAGGAGACTAGAGGGGCGCAGTACTTC
TRBV7-2	few	TRBJ2-5	TRBD2	CASTWGGETQYF	TGTGCCAGCACCTGGGGGGGGGAGACCCAGTACTTC
TRBV12-5	.	TRBJ2-7	TRBD1	CASGPGTGVYEQYF	TGTGCTAGTGGTCCGGGGACAGGGGTGTACGAGCAGTACTTC
TRBV7-9	many	TRBJ2-7	.	CASSLEVYEQYF	TGTGCCAGCAGCTTAGAAGTCTACGAGCAGTACTTC
TRBV5-1	medium-sized	TRBJ2-3	TRBD1	CASSLMDRGTDTQYF	TGCGCCAGCAGCTTGATGGACAGGGGAACAGATACGCAGTATTTT
TRBV7-2	.	TRBJ1-5	.	CASSLERNQPQHF	TGTGCCAGCAGCTTAGAGCGAAATCAGCCCCAGCATTTT
TRBV3-1	few	TRBJ2-5	.	CASSTRTEAPETQYF	TGTGCCAGCAGCACTCGGACAGAGGCCCCAGAGACCCAGTACTTC